Shown below are 30 T cell receptor beta chains from a single sample sequenced in a study of T cells in Graves' hyperthyroidism and ophthalmopathy. The investigators amplified TCR beta CDR3 regions from RNA transcripts. During a first-round RT-PCR of the TCR CDR3, the HTBI primer set was used. TCRdb recomputed calls from the multiplex PCR reads with MiXCR, one row per CDR3 protein. The sample lists about 52,000 distinct CDR3 sequences, about half occurring once. Material for sequencing was blood. These TCRs come from a woman aged 45-65 years with Graves' ophthalmopathy.

Turning to this clonotype: No conserved phenylalanine or tryptophan ends this CDR3, so it is likely a read error. The chain's CDR3 is CASSVQEAQYI. The CDR3, as DNA: TGCGCCAGCAGCGTCCAAGAGGCCCAGTACATC. The chain is built from TRBV5-1 and TRBJ2-5; D not resolved. The CDR3 is 11 amino acids. Germline CDR1 and CDR2: SGHRS and YFSETQ.

The chain uses TRBV5-5 and TRBJ1-2, with D maybe TRBD1 (6 bases). This CDR3 has 12 amino acids. The V end was cut by 0 bases, the J end by 13 bases, with 13 bases between. Germline assignment: CDR1 SGHKS and CDR2 YYEKEE (reference sequence). DNA of the CDR3: TGTGCCAGCAGCTTGGCGAGGGGGGGCGGCACCTTC. This encodes CASSLARGGGTF.

This clonotype appeared many times. V is TRBV2 and J is TRBJ2-1; TRBD2 matches at 14 bases. CDR1 SNHLY and CDR2 FYNNEI come from the germline V gene. This CDR3 comprises 16 residues. The J segment lost 8 bases and the V segment lost 6 bases, leaving 9 bases of the junction unmatched. CDR3 loop: CASRRLAGGPFDEQFF. In DNA form, the CDR3 reads TGTGCCAGCAGAAGACTAGCGGGAGGGCCTTTTGATGAGCAGTTCTTC. Full variable domain (remainder filled in from reference TRBV2 and TRBJ2-1): EPEVTQTPSHQVTQMGQEVILRCVPISNHLYFYWYRQILGQKVEFLVSFYNNEISEKSEIFDDQFSVERPDGSNFTLKIRSTKLEDSAMYFCASRRLAGGPFDEQFFGPGTRLTVL.

The rearrangement joins TRBV7-3 to TRBJ2-1; 10 nucleotides agree with TRBD2. The CDR3 has 15 amino acids. Germline CDR1 and CDR2: SGHTA and FQGTGA. J lost 9 bases, V lost 6 bases, and 11 bases had no gene match. This chain's CDR3 is CASRGPGLANGEQFF. In DNA form, the CDR3 reads TGTGCCAGCAGGGGGCCGGGACTAGCGAATGGTGAGCAGTTCTTC.

V gene TRBV4-1 combines with J gene TRBJ2-1, with D tentatively TRBD2 (6 bases). CDR3 size: 17 residues. Germline CDR1 reads MGHRA; CDR2 reads YSYEKL. V shed 4 bases and J shed 4 bases, with 20 bases lying between them. Here the CDR3 reads CASSPWGVGSGYNEQFF. CDR3 DNA sequence: TGCGCCAGCAGCCCATGGGGAGTCGGTAGCGGATACAATGAGCAGTTCTTC.

This clonotype rates as medium-sized (0.01 to 0.1%). This chain links TRBV2 with TRBJ2-5; D unclear. Trimming shortened V by 8 bases and J by 5 bases, and 9 bases separated the two germline ends. The CDR3 is made up of 11 amino acids. CDR1 and CDR2 from the germline V gene are SNHLY and FYNNEI. The CDR3 DNA is TGTGCCAGCCTCCCTGAGGAGACCCAGTACTTC. This codes for CASLPEETQYF.

This clonotype ranks as medium-sized. V and J are TRBV2 and TRBJ2-1, with 7 bases that match TRBD2. The CDR3 has 13 residues. Trimming took 10 bases from V and 6 from J; bases not matched to a gene: 9. Per germline, CDR1 SNHLY and CDR2 FYNNEI. The CDR3 nucleotides are TGTGCCACTACTAAGGCGGGAGTCAATGAGCAGTTCTTC. This encodes CATTKAGVNEQFF.

The rearrangement joins TRBV19 to TRBJ2-3; a weak D match, TRBD2 (5 bases). V lost 6 bases and J 6 bases, leaving 16 bases between the germline ends. Germline V gene sequence: CDR1 LNHDA, CDR2 SQIVND (reference sequence). CDR3 length: 14 residues. The CDR3 reads CASSPNAGTDTQYF. CDR3 bases: TGTGCCAGTAGCCCAAATGCGGGTACGGATACGCAGTATTTT.

This clonotype appeared once. The junction shows a germline mismatch at one end, possibly a read error. The chain uses TRBV7-2 and TRBJ1-1, with D perhaps TRBD1 (5 bases). This CDR3 comprises 14 residues. Germline CDR1 and CDR2: SGHTA and FQGNSA. In nucleotides, the CDR3 is TGTACTAGCAGCTTAAATCCGGGGGACACTGAAGCTTTCTTT. Encoded protein: CTSSLNPGDTEAFF.

In regard to this clonotype: The CDR3 end shows no conserved phenylalanine or tryptophan, and so a read error is likely. The gene calls are TRBV6-1 and TRBJ2-5; 11 bases are shared with TRBD2. The germline V gene encodes CDR1 MNHNS and CDR2 SASEGT. V dropped 2 bases and J dropped 11; count of bases not matched to a gene: 4. The CDR3 covers 13 residues. Written as DNA, the CDR3 is TGTGCCAGCAGTGAAAGTCCTAGCGGGAGGCAGTACTGC. Translating gives CASSESPSGRQYC.

This rearrangement joins TRBV20-1 to TRBJ1-2; the D is unclear. V was shortened by 1 base and J by 8 bases, with 8 bases between the two germline ends. The V gene's germline CDR1 is DFQATT and CDR2 SNEGSKA (reference sequence). The length of the CDR3 is 11 residues. This CDR3 is CSARGAEGYTF. DNA of the CDR3: TGCAGTGCTAGAGGGGCGGAGGGCTACACCTTC.

The chain recombines TRBV5-6 with TRBJ2-5; unclear D gene. The CDR3 sequence is 13 residues long. Germline loops: CDR1 SGHDT, CDR2 YYEEEE. Trimming left V 0 bases short and J 5 bases short, with 8 bases between. CDR3 DNA: TGTGCCAGCAGCTTGGGGCAGAGGGAGACCCAGTACTTC. Amino acid sequence: CASSLGQRETQYF.

This clonotype was observed at least ten times. The chain uses TRBV20-1 and TRBJ1-5, with a tentative D call TRBD1 (6 bases). V lost 3 bases to trimming and J lost 6 bases, with 15 bases between them. The CDR3 length is 14 residues. Germline CDR1 reads DFQATT; CDR2 reads SNEGSKA (reference sequence). The CDR3 sequence: CSARGMTGGQPQHF. The CDR3 region has the DNA TGCAGTGCTAGGGGAATGACAGGCGGTCAGCCCCAGCATTTT.

This clonotype was seen at least ten times. Being one base from a much bigger clone, this may be a read error. The chain carries TRBV29-1 and TRBJ2-5; TRBD1 aligns across 7 bases. This CDR3 is built from 15 residues. Germline assignment: CDR1 SQVTM and CDR2 ANQGSEA. V gave up 5 bases and J gave up 4 bases; unmatched junction bases: 13. CDR3: CSVRASGGRLETQYF. The DNA of the CDR3 is TGCAGCGTTCGCGCCTCAGGGGGACGGCTAGAGACCCAGTACTTC.

This clonotype was observed a handful of times. The chain employs TRBV7-2 and TRBJ1-2; perhaps TRBD1 as D (6 bases). The V gene's germline CDR1 is SGHTA and CDR2 FQGNSA. CDR3 length equals 15 residues. V shed 6 bases and J shed 4 bases, with 18 bases lying between them. CDR3 residues: CASSLSSRGTYGYTF. The CDR3 nucleotides are TGTGCCAGCAGTTTATCGAGCAGGGGAACCTATGGCTACACCTTC.

This clonotype has ten or more counts. The chain couples TRBV20-1 to TRBJ2-1; D perhaps matches TRBD2 (5 bases). V was pared by 5 bases and J by 10 bases, with 18 bases between. CDR1 and CDR2 from the germline V gene are DFQATT and SNEGSKA (reference sequence). The CDR3 contains 13 residues. CDR3 loop: CSARSRGEGEQFF. The CDR3 coding sequence is TGCAGTGCTCGCAGCCGGGGTGAGGGAGAGCAGTTCTTC.

The chain joins TRBV12-3 or TRBV12-4 to TRBJ2-1; 11 bases align to TRBD2. J lost 6 bases, V lost 10 bases, and 11 bases had no gene match. The CDR3 runs 15 residues. The CDR3 reads CATLWLAGGGNEQFF. In DNA form, the CDR3 reads TGTGCCACTTTATGGCTAGCGGGAGGCGGCAATGAGCAGTTCTTC.

This clonotype was seen repeatedly, ten times or more. The chain carries TRBV19 and TRBJ1-5, with 8 bases fitting TRBD1. Germline CDR1 reads LNHDA; CDR2 reads SQIVND (reference sequence). This CDR3 is built from 14 residues. Trimming at V came to 5 bases and at J to 6 bases, leaving 6 bases not matched to a gene. The CDR3 sequence is CASSETGGRQPQHF. The CDR3 coding sequence is TGTGCCAGTAGTGAAACAGGGGGTCGTCAGCCCCAGCATTTT. The full variable domain, in which reference TRBV19 and TRBJ1-5 provide the parts outside the CDR3, is DGGITQSPKYLFRKEGQNVTLSCEQNLNHDAMYWYRQDPGQGLRLIYYSQIVNDFQKGDIAEGYSVSREKKESFPLTVTSAQKNPTAFYLCASSETGGRQPQHFGDGTRLSIL.

This clonotype was picked up many times. This chain uses TRBV7-8 with TRBJ1-5; no definite D call. CDR3 size: 15 residues. Trimming pared 5 bases from V and 4 bases from J, leaving 15 bases between. Germline V gene sequence: CDR1 SGHVS, CDR2 FQNEAQ. The CDR3 reads CASSPPGAGNQPQHF. The CDR3, as DNA: TGTGCCAGCAGCCCCCCGGGCGCTGGGAATCAGCCCCAGCATTTT.

On this clonotype: The junction departs from germline at one end; a sequencing error may be responsible. The rearrangement joins TRBV7-9 to TRBJ2-2; the match to TRBD2 covers 9 bases. Germline V gives CDR1 SEHNR, CDR2 FQNEAQ (reference sequence). This CDR3 is built from 9 residues. In DNA form, the CDR3 reads TGTGCCAGCAGCCCGGGACTAGCTTTT. Translated: CASSPGLAF.

This clonotype has ten or more counts. The genes are TRBV29-1 and TRBJ2-1; TRBD2 agrees at 10 bases. V lost 4 bases to trimming and J lost 1 base; unmatched junction nucleotides: 13. The CDR3 is 18 residues long. Germline V gene lookup returns CDR1 SQVTM and CDR2 ANQGSEA. CDR3 loop: CSVVGLAGDGGSYNEQFF. The CDR3 DNA is TGCAGCGTTGTAGGTCTAGCGGGAGATGGCGGGTCCTACAATGAGCAGTTCTTC.

Many counts were recorded for this clonotype. This chain joins TRBV28 and TRBJ1-2; possible D gene TRBD1, 5 bases. CDR1 and CDR2 (germline): MDHEN, SYDVKM. V was shortened by 9 bases and J by 5 bases, with 16 bases between the two germline ends. The CDR3 covers 13 residues. This CDR3 reads CASNIQEQYGYTF. For the CDR3, the DNA is TGTGCCAGTAATATACAGGAGCAATATGGCTACACCTTC.

V gene TRBV15 combines with J gene TRBJ1-6; 10 positions match TRBD1. This CDR3 comprises 19 residues. Germline-derived CDR1 and CDR2 are LNHNV and YYDKDF (reference sequence). The trim removed 1 base at V and 8 bases at J, leaving 14 bases unmatched. The CDR3 protein is CATSRGGQGPRGIHSPLHF. Here the CDR3 DNA reads TGTGCCACCAGCAGAGGGGGACAGGGGCCGAGGGGGATCCATTCACCCCTCCACTTT.

In its sample, this clonotype was seen many times. The chain combines TRBV5-1 with TRBJ2-3; D unclear. The CDR3 contains 15 residues. CDR1 SGHRS and CDR2 YFSETQ come from the germline V gene. The V gene lost 0 bases and the J gene lost 2 bases, with 10 bases spanning the gap. CDR3 sequence reads: CASSLAFSHTDTQYF. The CDR3 DNA reads as TGCGCCAGCAGCTTGGCTTTCAGTCACACAGATACGCAGTATTTT.

The CDR3 DNA is TGCAGTGCCTCCCGGGACAGGGGCTCCTACGAGCAGTACTTC. Its protein is CSASRDRGSYEQYF. The chain joins TRBV20-1 to TRBJ2-7, with 10 positions matching TRBD1. The V gene's germline CDR1 is DFQATT and CDR2 SNEGSKA (reference sequence). The CDR3 runs to 14 residues. V lost 6 bases and J lost 0; bases outside the gene matches: 5.

The J gene is TRBJ2-1, the V gene TRBV16; D is ambiguous. Germline CDR1 KGHSY, CDR2 FQNENV. The CDR3 consists of 13 residues. V was shortened by 6 bases and J by 7 bases, with 13 bases between the two germline ends. CDR3 in amino acids: CASSESGQNEQFF. In nucleotides, the CDR3 is TGTGCCAGCAGTGAATCGGGCCAGAATGAGCAGTTCTTC.

This clonotype showed up just once. The V gene is TRBV2, the J gene TRBJ2-3, with D tentatively TRBD2 (5 bases). Trimming left V 9 bases short and J 2 bases short, with 18 bases between. CDR1 is SNHLY and CDR2 is FYNNEI in the germline V gene. The CDR3 contains 15 residues. The DNA for the CDR3 is TGTGCCAGTACTCTTCGGGGTTTGACCACAGATACGCAGTATTTT. It encodes CASTLRGLTTDTQYF.

By its share, this clonotype is medium-sized. This CDR3 reads CASRDDGNTIYF. The DNA for the CDR3 is TGCGCCAGCAGAGACGATGGAAACACCATATATTTT. The chain recombines TRBV10-1 with TRBJ1-3; D is undetermined. The CDR3 extends over 12 amino acids. V gave up 6 bases and J gave up 3 bases, with 6 bases separating them. Germline-derived CDR1 and CDR2 are WNHNN and SYGVQD (reference sequence).

This clonotype was seen ten or more times. This sequence joins TRBV27 and TRBJ2-3, with TRBD2 identical over 11 bases. CDR1 is MNHEY, CDR2 SMNVEV, per germline (reference sequence). The CDR3 covers 15 residues. The V segment lost 6 bases and the J segment 0 bases; nucleotides outside the gene matches: 2. CDR3 protein: CASRLAGGSTDTQYF. As DNA, the CDR3 is TGTGCCAGCAGGTTAGCGGGAGGGAGCACAGATACGCAGTATTTT.

The rearrangement links TRBV4-3 to TRBJ2-1, with 14 nucleotides matching TRBD2. Germline V gives CDR1 LGHNA, CDR2 YSLEER. The CDR3 contains 18 residues. The V and J ends lost 1 base and 9 bases, in that order; junction bases with no gene match: 11. CDR3 sequence: CASSQGAGLAGELGEQFF. DNA for the CDR3: TGCGCCAGCAGCCAAGGGGCGGGACTAGCGGGAGAGTTAGGTGAGCAGTTCTTC.